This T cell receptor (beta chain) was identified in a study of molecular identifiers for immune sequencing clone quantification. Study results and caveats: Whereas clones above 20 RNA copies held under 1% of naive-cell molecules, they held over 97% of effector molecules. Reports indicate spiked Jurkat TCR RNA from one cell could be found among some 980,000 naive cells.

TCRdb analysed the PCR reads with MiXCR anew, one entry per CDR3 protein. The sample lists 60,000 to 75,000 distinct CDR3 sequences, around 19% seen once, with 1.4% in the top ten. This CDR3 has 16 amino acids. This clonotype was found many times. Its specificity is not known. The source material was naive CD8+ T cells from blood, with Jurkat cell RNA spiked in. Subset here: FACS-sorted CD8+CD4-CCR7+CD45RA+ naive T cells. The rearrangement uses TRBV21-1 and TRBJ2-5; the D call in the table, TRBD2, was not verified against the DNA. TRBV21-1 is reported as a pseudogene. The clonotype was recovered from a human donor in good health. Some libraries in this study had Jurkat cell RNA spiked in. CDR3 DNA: TGTGCCAGCAGCAAAGCTAGCGGGAGGAAACAAGAGACCCAGTACTTC. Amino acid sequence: CASSKASGRKQETQYF.